This paragraph covers one TCR beta chain sequence. The CDR3 loop spans 16 amino acids. CDR1 and CDR2 from the germline V gene are SGHTA and FQGTGA. V was pared by 2 bases and J by 3 bases, with 4 bases of the junction left unmatched. Assay: immunoSEQ multiplex PCR; the TCRdb copy retains only in-frame clones and omits some. The sample holds roughly 160,000 clones, approximately 83% seen once. The source of the sample is a study of blood T cell repertoires in COVID-19. Background on the study: The origin of the acute and convalescent COVID-19 samples was the United States, Italy and Spain.

This TCR derives from a man aged 55 to 69 with acute or convalescent COVID-19. This chain joins TRBV7-3 and TRBJ2-1; 10 nucleotides align to TRBD2. The sequencing input was peripheral blood. CDR3 amino acids: CASSLPASGSYNEQFF. CDR3 DNA: TGTGCCAGCAGCTTACCGGCTAGCGGGAGCTACAATGAGCAGTTCTTC.